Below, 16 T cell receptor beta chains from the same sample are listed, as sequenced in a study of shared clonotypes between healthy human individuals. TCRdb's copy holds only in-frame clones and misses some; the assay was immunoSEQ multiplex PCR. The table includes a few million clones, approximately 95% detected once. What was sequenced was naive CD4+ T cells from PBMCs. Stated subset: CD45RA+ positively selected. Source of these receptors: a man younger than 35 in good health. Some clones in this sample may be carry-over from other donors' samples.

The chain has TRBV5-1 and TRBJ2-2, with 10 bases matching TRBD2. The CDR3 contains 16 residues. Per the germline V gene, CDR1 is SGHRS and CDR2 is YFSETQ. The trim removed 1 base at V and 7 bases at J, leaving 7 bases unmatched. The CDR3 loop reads CASSLLSSGSFGELFF. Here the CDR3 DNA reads TGCGCCAGCAGCTTGTTGTCTAGCGGGAGTTTCGGGGAGCTGTTTTTT.

The DNA for the CDR3 is TGTGCCTGGAGTAGGCTAGCGGGATACGAGCAGTACTTC. Amino acids: CAWSRLAGYEQYF. This chain connects TRBV30 to TRBJ2-5; TRBD2 aligns across 9 bases. The assigned J gene may be wrong: the sequence end matches TRBJ2-7 better. The germline V gene has CDR1 GTSNPN and CDR2 SVGIG (reference sequence). This CDR3 contains 13 residues.

CDR3 in amino acids: CATSRPLLGDTQYF. The CDR3 coding sequence is TGTGCCACCAGCAGACCACTTTTAGGAGATACGCAGTATTTT. This chain joins TRBV15 and TRBJ2-3; no firm D call. Trimming removed 2 bases at V and 5 bases at J, with 11 bases between. The CDR3 spans 14 residues. CDR1 LNHNV and CDR2 YYDKDF come from the germline V gene (reference sequence).

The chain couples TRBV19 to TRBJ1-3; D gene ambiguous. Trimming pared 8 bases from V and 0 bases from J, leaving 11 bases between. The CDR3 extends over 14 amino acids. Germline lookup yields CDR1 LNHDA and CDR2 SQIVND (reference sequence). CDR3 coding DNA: TGTGCCAGTCAGATGGGGAGCTCTGGAAACACCATATATTTT. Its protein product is CASQMGSSGNTIYF. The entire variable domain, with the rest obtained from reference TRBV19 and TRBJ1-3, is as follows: DGGITQSPKYLFRKEGQNVTLSCEQNLNHDAMYWYRQDPGQGLRLIYYSQIVNDFQKGDIAEGYSVSREKKESFPLTVTSAQKNPTAFYLCASQMGSSGNTIYFGEGSWLTVV.

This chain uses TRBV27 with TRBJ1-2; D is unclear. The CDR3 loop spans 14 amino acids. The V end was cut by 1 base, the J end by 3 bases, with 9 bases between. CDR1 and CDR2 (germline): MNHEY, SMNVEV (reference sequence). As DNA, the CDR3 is TGTGCCAGCAGTTTATTACCTCAATACTATGGCTACACCTTC. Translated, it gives CASSLLPQYYGYTF.

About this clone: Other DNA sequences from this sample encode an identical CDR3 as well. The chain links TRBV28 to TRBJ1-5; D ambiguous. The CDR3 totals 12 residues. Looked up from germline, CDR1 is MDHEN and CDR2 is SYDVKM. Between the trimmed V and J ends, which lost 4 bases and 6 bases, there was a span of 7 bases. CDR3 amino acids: CASSSLGQPQHF. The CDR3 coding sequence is TGTGCCAGCAGTTCCCTAGGTCAGCCCCAGCATTTT.

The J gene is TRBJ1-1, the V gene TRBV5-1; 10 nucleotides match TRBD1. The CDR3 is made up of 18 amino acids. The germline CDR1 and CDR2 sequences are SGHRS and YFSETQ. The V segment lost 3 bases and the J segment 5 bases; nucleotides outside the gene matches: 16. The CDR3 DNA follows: TGCGCCAGCAGCTGGGAGCCGGGACAGGGGAACGTGGGGACTGAAGCTTTCTTT. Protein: CASSWEPGQGNVGTEAFF.

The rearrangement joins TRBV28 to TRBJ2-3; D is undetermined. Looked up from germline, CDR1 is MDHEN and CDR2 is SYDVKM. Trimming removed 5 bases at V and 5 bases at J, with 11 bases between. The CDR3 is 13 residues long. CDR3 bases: TGTGCCAGCAGTGAGTACGCAATAGATACGCAGTATTTT. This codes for CASSEYAIDTQYF.

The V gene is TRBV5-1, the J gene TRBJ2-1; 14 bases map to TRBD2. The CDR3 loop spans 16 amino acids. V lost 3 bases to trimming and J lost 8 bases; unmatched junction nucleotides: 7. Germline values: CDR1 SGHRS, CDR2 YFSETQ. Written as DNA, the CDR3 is TGCGCCAGCAGCTATTCGACTAGCGGGAGGGTGGATGAGCAGTTCTTC. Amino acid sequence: CASSYSTSGRVDEQFF. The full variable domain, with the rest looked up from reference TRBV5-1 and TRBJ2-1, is KAGVTQTPRYLIKTRGQQVTLSCSPISGHRSVSWYQQTPGQGLQFLFEYFSETQRNKGNFPGRFSGRQFSNSRSEMNVSTLELGDSALYLCASSYSTSGRVDEQFFGPGTRLTVL.

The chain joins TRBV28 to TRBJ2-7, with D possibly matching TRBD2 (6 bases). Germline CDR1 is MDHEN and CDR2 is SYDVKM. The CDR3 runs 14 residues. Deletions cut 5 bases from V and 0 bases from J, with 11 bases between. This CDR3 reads CASSPGTRSYEQYF. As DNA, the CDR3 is TGTGCCAGCAGTCCCGGGACTCGCTCCTACGAGCAGTACTTC.

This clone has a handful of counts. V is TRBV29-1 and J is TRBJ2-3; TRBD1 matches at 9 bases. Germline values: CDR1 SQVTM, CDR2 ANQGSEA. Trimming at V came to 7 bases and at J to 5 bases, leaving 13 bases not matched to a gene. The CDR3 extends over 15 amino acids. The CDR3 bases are TGCAGCGGGGCCCCGGGGACAGGGAATGTAGATACGCAGTATTTT. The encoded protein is CSGAPGTGNVDTQYF.

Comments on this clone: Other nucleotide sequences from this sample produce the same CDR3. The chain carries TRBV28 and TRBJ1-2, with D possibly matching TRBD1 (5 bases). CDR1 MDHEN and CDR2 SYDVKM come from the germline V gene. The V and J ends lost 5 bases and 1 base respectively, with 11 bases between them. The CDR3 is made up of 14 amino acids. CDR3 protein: CASSLIQGNYGYTF. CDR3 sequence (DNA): TGTGCCAGCAGTCTTATTCAGGGTAACTATGGCTACACCTTC.

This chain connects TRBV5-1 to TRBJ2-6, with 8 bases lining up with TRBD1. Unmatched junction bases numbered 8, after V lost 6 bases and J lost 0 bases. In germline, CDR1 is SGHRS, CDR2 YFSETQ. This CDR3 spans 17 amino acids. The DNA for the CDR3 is TGCGCCAGCACGTCGACAGGGGACCCCTCTGGGGCCAACGTCCTGACTTTC. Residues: CASTSTGDPSGANVLTF.

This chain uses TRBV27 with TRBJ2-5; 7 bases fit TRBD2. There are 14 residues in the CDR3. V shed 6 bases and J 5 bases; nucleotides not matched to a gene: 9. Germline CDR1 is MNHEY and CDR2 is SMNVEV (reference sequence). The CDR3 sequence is CASRTPSGRETQYF. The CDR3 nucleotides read TGTGCCAGCAGGACCCCTTCCGGGAGGGAGACCCAGTACTTC.

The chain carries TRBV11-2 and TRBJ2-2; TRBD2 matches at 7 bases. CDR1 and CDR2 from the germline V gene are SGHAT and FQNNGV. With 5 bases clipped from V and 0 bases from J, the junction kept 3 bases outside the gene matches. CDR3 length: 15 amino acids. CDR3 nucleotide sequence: TGTGCCAGCAGCCCGGGGGGAACGAACACCGGGGAGCTGTTTTTT. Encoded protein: CASSPGGTNTGELFF.

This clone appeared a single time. The CDR3 bases are TGTGCCAGCAGCTTGGCATTAAGCGGCGAGCAGTACTTC. This encodes CASSLALSGEQYF. The chain recombines TRBV11-3 with TRBJ2-7; TRBD2 is a possible D gene (5 bases). The germline V gene has CDR1 SGHNT and CDR2 YENEEA. CDR3 length equals 13 residues. Trimming pared 3 bases from V and 6 bases from J, leaving 12 bases between.